This T cell receptor (beta chain) was recovered during a study of human T cells and chemical hapten exposure. At the level of the study: While the roughly 23-week study was under way, patients received diphenylcyclopropenone on the scalp every week. Study results and limitations: Sensitizing with DPC caused no change in TCRs above 1 in 1000 frequency.

CDR3 length: 17 amino acids. Germline-derived CDR1 and CDR2 are MDHEN and SYDVKM. V shed 5 bases and J 7 bases; nucleotides not matched to a gene: 11. In this sample, this clonotype turned up once. Its specificity is not known. As for time point: pre-sensitization, week 0. Treatment indicated: therapeutic diphenylcyclopropenone sensitization with weekly scalp DPC. As the library was built, unique molecular identifiers were attached to individual cDNA molecules. TCRdb reprocessed the RACE reads with MiXCR, giving one entry per CDR3 protein. The data hold 240,000 or so distinct CDR3 sequences, with approximately 8.6% observed a single time.

This sequence originates from a woman in her forties with alopecia areata. Some clones in this sample may be carry-over from other donors' samples. The genes are TRBV28 and TRBJ2-1; 13 nucleotides align to TRBD2. The sequenced sample was whole blood, obtained in connection with sensitization to the hapten diphenylcyclopropenone (DPC). The DNA for the CDR3 is TGTGCCAGCAGTACCACAGGACTAGCGGGGGCGTTAAATGAGCAGTTCTTC. Residues: CASSTTGLAGALNEQFF.